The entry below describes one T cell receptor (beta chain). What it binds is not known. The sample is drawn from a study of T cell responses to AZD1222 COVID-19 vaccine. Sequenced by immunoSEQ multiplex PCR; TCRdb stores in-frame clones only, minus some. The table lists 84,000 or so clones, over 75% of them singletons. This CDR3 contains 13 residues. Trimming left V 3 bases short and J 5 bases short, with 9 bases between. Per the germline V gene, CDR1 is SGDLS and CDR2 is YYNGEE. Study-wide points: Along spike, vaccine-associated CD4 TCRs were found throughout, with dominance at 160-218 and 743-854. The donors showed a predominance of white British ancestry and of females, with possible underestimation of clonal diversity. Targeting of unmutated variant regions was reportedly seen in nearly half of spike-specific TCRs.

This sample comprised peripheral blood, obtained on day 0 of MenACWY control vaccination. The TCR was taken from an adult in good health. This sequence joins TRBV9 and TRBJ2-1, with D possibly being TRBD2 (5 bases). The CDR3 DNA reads TGTGCCAGCAGCGCGGGAACCAACAATGAGCAGTTCTTC. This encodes CASSAGTNNEQFF.